A single sample is the source of the 22 T cell receptor beta chains below, sequenced in a study of Ad26.COV2.S vaccination and SARS-CoV-2 variants. Treatment meaning: 19 received Ad26.COV2.S at low or high dose, single or two shots; 5 received placebo; per-sample allocation not given. Day 63 following the first vaccine or placebo injection was when the samples were taken. Clones were read by immunoSEQ multiplex PCR, and TCRdb kept only the in-frame ones, dropping some. This table has 380,000 or so clones, around 89% appearing once. Source: peripheral blood, taken in a trial of Ad26.COV2.S vaccine versus placebo. These receptors were taken from a person aged 18 to 65 who received the Ad26.COV2.S COVID-19 vaccine or a placebo.

The V and J genes are TRBV4-2 and TRBJ1-1; no reliable D call. Germline loops: CDR1 LGHNA, CDR2 YNFKEQ. This CDR3 is built from 16 residues. V was pared by 0 bases and J by 0 bases, with 11 bases between. The CDR3: CASSQDRLNMNTEAFF. In DNA, the CDR3 is TGTGCCAGCAGCCAAGACAGGCTGAACATGAACACTGAAGCTTTCTTT.

The chain recombines TRBV12-3 or TRBV12-4 with TRBJ2-7; 8 bases are shared with TRBD1. The CDR3 is 12 amino acids. J was trimmed by 7 bases and V by 6 bases; bases with no gene match: 5. The CDR3 loop reads CASRTGAKEQYF. CDR3 nucleotides: TGTGCCAGCAGGACAGGGGCGAAGGAGCAGTACTTC.

This clone was found once. The chain uses TRBV7-3 and TRBJ2-6; D may correspond to TRBD1 or TRBD2 (5 bases each). Germline CDR1 and CDR2: SGHTA and FQGTGA. With 3 bases removed from V and 0 bases from J, the gap between germline ends came to 6 bases. The CDR3 has 15 residues. The CDR3 DNA follows: TGTGCCAGCAGCTTGGGGGTCTCTGGGGCCAACGTCCTGACTTTC. Amino acids: CASSLGVSGANVLTF.

CDR3 protein: CATSAGLAGGLGHTDTQYF. CDR3 sequence (DNA): TGTGCCACCAGTGCAGGACTAGCGGGAGGGCTCGGTCACACAGATACGCAGTATTTT. The chain has TRBV24-1 and TRBJ2-3; 15 nucleotides agree with TRBD2. V shed 5 bases and J 2 bases; nucleotides not matched to a gene: 10. Germline-derived CDR1 and CDR2 are KGHDR and SFDVKD. The CDR3 contains 19 residues.

The rearrangement uses TRBV14 and TRBJ2-1; 14 bases are shared with TRBD2. The CDR3 consists of 20 residues. J lost 0 bases, V lost 2 bases, and 9 bases had no gene match. Germline-derived CDR1 and CDR2 are SGHDN and FVKESK. CDR3 bases: TGTGCCAGCAGCCAACCTCGTGGACTAGCGGGAGGTCTCTCCTACAATGAGCAGTTCTTC. This gives the protein CASSQPRGLAGGLSYNEQFF.

J is TRBJ1-5 and V is TRBV28; no firm D call. CDR1 is MDHEN, CDR2 SYDVKM, per germline. CDR3 length: 15 amino acids. V was cut by 2 bases and J by 2 bases, with 10 bases left in between. The CDR3 is CASSLTGGGNQPQHF. The CDR3 DNA reads TGTGCCAGCAGTTTAACTGGAGGTGGCAATCAGCCCCAGCATTTT.

The chain's CDR3 is CASSISDPGTGTYEQYF. DNA for the CDR3: TGTGCCAGTAGTATCTCCGATCCCGGGACAGGGACCTACGAGCAGTACTTC. This sequence joins TRBV19 and TRBJ2-7; TRBD1 agrees at 9 bases. CDR1 LNHDA and CDR2 SQIVND come from the germline V gene (reference sequence). Trimming took 3 bases from V and 2 from J; bases not matched to a gene: 11. This CDR3 spans 17 amino acids.

This clone turned up a few times. The chain has TRBV18 and TRBJ2-7, with 11 bases that match TRBD1. CDR1 KGHSH and CDR2 LQKENI come from the germline V gene. V was pared by 2 bases and J by 7 bases, with 7 bases of the junction left unmatched. The CDR3 is 15 residues long. The CDR3 region has the DNA TGTGCCAGCTCACCAGGCGGACAGGGGGCGCTGGAGCAGTACTTC. Protein: CASSPGGQGALEQYF.

The rearrangement uses TRBV10-3 and TRBJ1-1; TRBD1 is a possible D gene (6 bases). The CDR3 is 17 residues long. The V end was cut by 2 bases, the J end by 1 base, with 17 bases between. The germline V gene has CDR1 ENHRY and CDR2 SYGVKD. The CDR3 loop is CAISEGGSFTSNTEAFF. The CDR3 coding sequence is TGTGCCATCAGTGAGGGGGGCAGTTTCACATCGAACACTGAAGCTTTCTTT.

The chain couples TRBV1 to TRBJ2-3; the table's D call TRBD2 went unverified against the DNA. TRBV1 is reported as a pseudogene. The CDR3 spans 16 residues. Written as DNA, the CDR3 is TGCACCAGCAGCCAAGTCCCCGGGGGAGGCTCAGATACGCAGTATTTT. It codes for CTSSQVPGGGSDTQYF.

DNA for the CDR3: TGTGCCAGCAGCTTAACATCCCGGGGCGAGCAGTACTTC. Translated, it gives CASSLTSRGEQYF. The chain employs TRBV7-3 and TRBJ2-7; TRBD2 might be the D (5 bases). CDR1 SGHTA and CDR2 FQGTGA come from the germline V gene. The CDR3 loop spans 13 amino acids. V was clipped by 0 bases and J by 6 bases, with 9 bases between them.

The V gene is TRBV18, the J gene TRBJ2-1; D ambiguous. Deletions cut 1 base from V and 9 bases from J, with 4 bases between. Looked up from germline, CDR1 is KGHSH and CDR2 is LQKENI. The CDR3 spans 11 residues. CDR3 nucleotides: TGTGCCAGCTCACCACGCGCTGAGCAGTTCTTC. Its translation is CASSPRAEQFF.

This clone was counted a single time. CDR3 sequence reads: CASSNRQGADEVNTEAFF. CDR3 DNA sequence: TGTGCCAGTAGTAACCGACAGGGAGCGGACGAAGTGAACACTGAAGCTTTCTTT. The chain recombines TRBV19 with TRBJ1-1, with 7 positions matching TRBD1. The V segment lost 4 bases and the J segment 0 bases; nucleotides outside the gene matches: 14. This CDR3 is built from 18 residues. The V gene's germline CDR1 is LNHDA and CDR2 SQIVND (reference sequence).

The chain is built from TRBV12-5 and TRBJ1-5; D is unresolved. The germline gives CDR1 LGHNT, CDR2 FRNRAP. V lost 0 bases to trimming and J lost 6 bases, with 12 bases between them. The CDR3 is 15 residues long. The chain's CDR3 is CASGLVLPGFQPQHF. The CDR3 DNA is TGTGCTAGTGGTTTGGTACTCCCAGGATTTCAGCCCCAGCATTTT.

Concerning this clone itself: Other nucleotide sequences in the sample specify the same CDR3. V is TRBV18 and J is TRBJ1-3; 11 nucleotides match TRBD1. CDR1 is KGHSH and CDR2 is LQKENI in the germline V gene. This CDR3 region has 17 residues. The V segment lost 0 bases and the J segment 4 bases; nucleotides outside the gene matches: 5. CDR3 DNA sequence: TGTGCCAGCTCACCACCAGGACAGGGGGCCTTCGGAAACACCATATATTTT. This gives the protein CASSPPGQGAFGNTIYF.

The CDR3 protein is CASSLLWGGNTGELFF. The DNA for the CDR3 is TGTGCCAGCAGCTTGCTGTGGGGGGGAAACACCGGGGAGCTGTTTTTT. The chain combines TRBV5-5 with TRBJ2-2; 7 nucleotides match TRBD2. This CDR3 has 16 residues. V was pared by 1 base and J by 2 bases, with 5 bases of the junction left unmatched. The germline V gene has CDR1 SGHKS and CDR2 YYEKEE (reference sequence).

This chain connects TRBV30 to TRBJ2-7, with TRBD2 matching 7 bases. CDR3 length: 14 residues. The V and J ends lost 2 bases and 5 bases, in that order; junction bases with no gene match: 9. Germline CDR1 GTSNPN, CDR2 SVGIG (reference sequence). The CDR3 DNA follows: TGTGCCTGGAGTCCAACTAGCGTTGCCAACGAGCAGTACTTC. Translated, it gives CAWSPTSVANEQYF. The whole variable domain, filled in from reference TRBV30 and TRBJ2-7, reads SQTIHQWPATLVQPVGSPLSLECTVEGTSNPNLYWYRQAAGRGLQLLFYSVGIGQISSEVPQNLSASRPQDRQFILSSKKLLLSDSGFYLCAWSPTSVANEQYFGPGTRLTVT.

The chain uses TRBV5-1 and TRBJ2-5; D unclear. The CDR3 spans 14 residues. Germline loops: CDR1 SGHRS, CDR2 YFSETQ. V shed 1 base and J shed 1 base, with 8 bases lying between them. The CDR3 protein is CASSLTDLQETQYF. The CDR3, as DNA: TGCGCCAGCAGCTTGACAGATCTCCAAGAGACCCAGTACTTC. The full variable domain, in which reference TRBV5-1 and TRBJ2-5 provide the parts outside the CDR3, is KAGVTQTPRYLIKTRGQQVTLSCSPISGHRSVSWYQQTPGQGLQFLFEYFSETQRNKGNFPGRFSGRQFSNSRSEMNVSTLELGDSALYLCASSLTDLQETQYFGPGTRLLVL.

The gene calls are TRBV18 and TRBJ2-5, with D perhaps given as TRBD1 or TRBD2 (5 bases each). Germline CDR1 and CDR2: KGHSH and LQKENI. Trimming cost V 2 bases and J 4 bases, with 17 bases left between them. The CDR3 totals 16 residues. Written as DNA, the CDR3 is TGTGCCAGCTCACCAACGCGAGGGGCGCTCGGAGAGACCCAGTACTTC. Its protein product is CASSPTRGALGETQYF.

V gene TRBV7-9 combines with J gene TRBJ1-6; D is uncertain. The CDR3 has 15 residues. Trimming left V 1 base short and J 7 bases short, with 11 bases between. Germline CDR1 and CDR2: SEHNR and FQNEAQ (reference sequence). The CDR3 loop reads CASSLDSLRNSPLHF. The CDR3 DNA is TGTGCCAGCAGCTTAGACAGTCTAAGGAATTCACCCCTCCACTTT.

The chain is built from TRBV3-1 (or the pseudogene TRBV3-2) and TRBJ1-1; 9 bases line up with TRBD1. In germline, CDR1 is LGHDT, CDR2 YNNKEL (reference sequence). The CDR3 is made up of 14 amino acids. Losses at the gene ends were 0 bases for V and 5 bases for J; bases not matched to a gene: 1. The CDR3 here is CASSQEGTGTEAFF. The CDR3, as DNA: TGTGCCAGCAGCCAAGAAGGGACAGGGACTGAAGCTTTCTTT.

The CDR3 is CASSEALGQVESPLHF. The DNA for the CDR3 is TGTGCCAGCAGTGAAGCGCTAGGGCAGGTAGAATCACCCCTCCACTTT. The chain uses TRBV6-1 and TRBJ1-6; D is unresolved. The CDR3 consists of 16 residues. Trimming removed 0 bases from V and 10 bases from J, with 16 bases in between. The germline V gene has CDR1 MNHNS and CDR2 SASEGT.